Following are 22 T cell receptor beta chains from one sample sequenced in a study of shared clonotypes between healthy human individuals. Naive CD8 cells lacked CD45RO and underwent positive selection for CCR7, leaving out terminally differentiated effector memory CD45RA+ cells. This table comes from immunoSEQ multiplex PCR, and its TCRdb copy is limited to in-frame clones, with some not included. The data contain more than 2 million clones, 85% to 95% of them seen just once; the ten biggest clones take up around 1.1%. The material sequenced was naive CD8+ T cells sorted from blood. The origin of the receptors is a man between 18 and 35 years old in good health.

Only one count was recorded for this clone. The CDR3 DNA follows: TGTGCCACCAGCAGAGGAGGGGATGTCAATGAGCAGTTCTTC. Translation: CATSRGGDVNEQFF. This sequence joins TRBV15 and TRBJ2-1; TRBD1 or TRBD2 may be the D gene (5 bases each). With 1 base removed from V and 6 bases from J, the gap between germline ends came to 10 bases. CDR3 length: 14 amino acids. Germline V gene lookup returns CDR1 LNHNV and CDR2 YYDKDF (reference sequence).

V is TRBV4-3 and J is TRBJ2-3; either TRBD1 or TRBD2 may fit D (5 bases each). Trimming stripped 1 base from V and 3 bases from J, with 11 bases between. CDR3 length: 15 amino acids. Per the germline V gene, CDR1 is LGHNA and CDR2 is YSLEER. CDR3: CASSQGAGSTDTQYF. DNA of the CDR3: TGCGCCAGCAGCCAAGGAGCAGGGAGTACAGATACGCAGTATTTT.

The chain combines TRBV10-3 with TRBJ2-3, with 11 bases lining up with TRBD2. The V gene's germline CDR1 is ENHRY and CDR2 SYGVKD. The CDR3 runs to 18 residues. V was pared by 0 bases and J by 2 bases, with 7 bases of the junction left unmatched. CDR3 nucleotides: TGTGCCATCAGTGAGTCCATCGGGACTAGCGGAATCACAGATACGCAGTATTTT. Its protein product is CAISESIGTSGITDTQYF.

The CDR3 reads CASKTFGGPPYEQYF. The CDR3 DNA is TGTGCCAGCAAGACCTTTGGGGGGCCCCCCTACGAGCAGTACTTC. V usage is TRBV5-6 and J usage is TRBJ2-7; D may match TRBD1 or TRBD2 (6 bases each). Germline values: CDR1 SGHDT, CDR2 YYEEEE. V lost 6 bases and J 2 bases, leaving 18 bases between the germline ends. The CDR3 is 15 amino acids. The entire variable domain, with the rest obtained from reference TRBV5-6 and TRBJ2-7, is as follows: DAGVTQSPTHLIKTRGQQVTLRCSPKSGHDTVSWYQQALGQGPQFIFQYYEEEERQRGNFPDRFSGHQFPNYSSELNVNALLLGDSALYLCASKTFGGPPYEQYFGPGTRLTVT.

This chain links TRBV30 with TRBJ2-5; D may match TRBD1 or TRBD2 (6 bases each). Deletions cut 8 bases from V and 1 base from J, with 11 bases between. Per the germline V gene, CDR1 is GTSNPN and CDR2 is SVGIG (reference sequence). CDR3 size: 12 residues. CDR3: CAGEDSQETQYF. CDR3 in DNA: TGTGCCGGGGAGGACAGCCAAGAGACCCAGTACTTC.

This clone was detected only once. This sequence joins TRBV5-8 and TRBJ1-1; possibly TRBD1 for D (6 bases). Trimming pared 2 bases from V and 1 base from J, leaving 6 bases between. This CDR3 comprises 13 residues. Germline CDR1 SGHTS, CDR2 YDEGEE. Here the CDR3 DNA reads TGTGCCAGCAGCTTACAGGGGAACACTGAAGCTTTCTTT. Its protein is CASSLQGNTEAFF. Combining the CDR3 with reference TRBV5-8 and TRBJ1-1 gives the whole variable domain EAGVTQSPTHLIKTRGQQATLRCSPISGHTSVYWYQQALGLGLQFLLWYDEGEERNRGNFPPRFSGRQFPNYSSELNVNALELEDSALYLCASSLQGNTEAFFGQGTRLTVV.

The CDR3 DNA reads TGTGCCAGCAGCCCGGAAGCGGGAGGCTCCTACGAGCAGTACTTC. It codes for CASSPEAGGSYEQYF. The V and J genes are TRBV5-6 and TRBJ2-7; 9 bases match TRBD2. Trimming at V came to 4 bases and at J to 0 bases, leaving 5 bases not matched to a gene. The germline gives CDR1 SGHDT, CDR2 YYEEEE. This CDR3 has 15 amino acids.

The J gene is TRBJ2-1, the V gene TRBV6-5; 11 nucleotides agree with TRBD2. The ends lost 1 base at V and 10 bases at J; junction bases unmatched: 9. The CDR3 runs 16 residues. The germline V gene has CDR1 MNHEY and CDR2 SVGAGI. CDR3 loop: CASSYFSSGGPGEQFF. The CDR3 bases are TGTGCCAGCAGTTACTTCTCTAGCGGGGGGCCGGGGGAGCAGTTCTTC.

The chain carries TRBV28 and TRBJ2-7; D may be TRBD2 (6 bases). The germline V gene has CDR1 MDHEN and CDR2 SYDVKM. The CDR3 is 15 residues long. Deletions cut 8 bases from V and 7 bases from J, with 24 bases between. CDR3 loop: CASAPRGRQLGEQYF. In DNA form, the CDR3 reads TGTGCCAGCGCGCCGCGGGGCAGGCAGCTGGGGGAGCAGTACTTC.

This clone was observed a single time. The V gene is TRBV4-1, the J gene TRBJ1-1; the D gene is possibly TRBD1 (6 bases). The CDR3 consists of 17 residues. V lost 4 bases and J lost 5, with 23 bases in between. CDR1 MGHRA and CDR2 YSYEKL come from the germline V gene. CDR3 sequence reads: CASSPPPSGGRGTEAFF. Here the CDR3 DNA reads TGCGCCAGCAGCCCGCCCCCTTCGGGGGGCAGAGGAACTGAAGCTTTCTTT.

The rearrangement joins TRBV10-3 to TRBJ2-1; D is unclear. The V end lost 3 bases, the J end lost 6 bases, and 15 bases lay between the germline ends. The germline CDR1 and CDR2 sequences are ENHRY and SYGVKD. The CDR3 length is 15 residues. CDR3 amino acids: CAISDLEPQVNEQFF. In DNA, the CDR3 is TGTGCCATCAGTGATTTAGAACCCCAGGTCAATGAGCAGTTCTTC.

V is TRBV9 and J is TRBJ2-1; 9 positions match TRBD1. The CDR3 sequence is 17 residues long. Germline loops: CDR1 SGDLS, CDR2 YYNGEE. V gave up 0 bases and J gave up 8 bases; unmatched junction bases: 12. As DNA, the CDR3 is TGTGCCAGCAGCGTAGAATCGTATTACAGGGGGCAGGATGAGCAGTTCTTC. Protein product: CASSVESYYRGQDEQFF.

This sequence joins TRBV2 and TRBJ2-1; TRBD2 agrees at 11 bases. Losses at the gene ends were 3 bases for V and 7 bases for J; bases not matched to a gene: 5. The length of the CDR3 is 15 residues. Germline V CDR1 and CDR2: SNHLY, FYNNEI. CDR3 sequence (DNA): TGTGCCAGCAGTGATCTAGCGGGGGGCGAAAATGAGCAGTTCTTC. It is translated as CASSDLAGGENEQFF.

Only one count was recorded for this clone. CDR3 bases: TGTGCCAGCAGTGATCCCACAGAAGCAACTAATGAAAAACTGTTTTTT. Its protein is CASSDPTEATNEKLFF. The V and J genes are TRBV2 and TRBJ1-4; no definite D call. Germline values: CDR1 SNHLY, CDR2 FYNNEI. V lost 3 bases, J lost 0 bases, and 11 bases lay in between. The CDR3 runs 16 residues. Looking up the rest from reference TRBV2 and TRBJ1-4 gives the full variable domain: EPEVTQTPSHQVTQMGQEVILRCVPISNHLYFYWYRQILGQKVEFLVSFYNNEISEKSEIFDDQFSVERPDGSNFTLKIRSTKLEDSAMYFCASSDPTEATNEKLFFGSGTQLSVL.

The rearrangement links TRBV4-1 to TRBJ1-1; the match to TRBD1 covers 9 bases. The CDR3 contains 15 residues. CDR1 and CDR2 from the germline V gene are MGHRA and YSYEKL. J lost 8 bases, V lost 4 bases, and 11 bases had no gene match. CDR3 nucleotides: TGCGCCAGCAGCCCGACCCGGACAGGGGACCAAGAAGCTTTCTTT. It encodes CASSPTRTGDQEAFF.

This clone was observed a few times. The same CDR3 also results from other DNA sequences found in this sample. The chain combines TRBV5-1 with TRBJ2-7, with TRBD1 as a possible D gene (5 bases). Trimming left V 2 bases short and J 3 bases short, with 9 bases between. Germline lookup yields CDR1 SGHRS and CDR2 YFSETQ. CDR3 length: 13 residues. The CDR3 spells CASSFGRDYEQYF. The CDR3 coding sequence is TGCGCCAGCAGCTTCGGCAGGGACTACGAGCAGTACTTC. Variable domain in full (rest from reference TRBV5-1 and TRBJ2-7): KAGVTQTPRYLIKTRGQQVTLSCSPISGHRSVSWYQQTPGQGLQFLFEYFSETQRNKGNFPGRFSGRQFSNSRSEMNVSTLELGDSALYLCASSFGRDYEQYFGPGTRLTVT.

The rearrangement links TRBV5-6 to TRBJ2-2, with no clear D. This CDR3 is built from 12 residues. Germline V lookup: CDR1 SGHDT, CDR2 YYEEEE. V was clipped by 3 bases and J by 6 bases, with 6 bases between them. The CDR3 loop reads CASSSNPGELFF. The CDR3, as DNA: TGTGCCAGCAGCTCTAACCCCGGGGAGCTGTTTTTT.

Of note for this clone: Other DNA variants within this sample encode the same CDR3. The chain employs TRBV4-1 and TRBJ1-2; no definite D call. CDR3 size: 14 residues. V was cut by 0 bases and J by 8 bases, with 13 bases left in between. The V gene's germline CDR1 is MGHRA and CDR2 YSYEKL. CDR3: CASSQDTIGSGYTF. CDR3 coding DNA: TGCGCCAGCAGCCAAGATACGATCGGTTCCGGCTACACCTTC.

CDR3 loop: CASSEAPGYEQYF. DNA for the CDR3: TGTGCCAGCAGCGAGGCTCCCGGGTACGAGCAGTACTTC. The chain employs TRBV9 and TRBJ2-7; no reliable D call. CDR1 and CDR2 (germline): SGDLS, YYNGEE. Trimming pared 3 bases from V and 4 bases from J, leaving 11 bases between. This CDR3 is 13 amino acids long.

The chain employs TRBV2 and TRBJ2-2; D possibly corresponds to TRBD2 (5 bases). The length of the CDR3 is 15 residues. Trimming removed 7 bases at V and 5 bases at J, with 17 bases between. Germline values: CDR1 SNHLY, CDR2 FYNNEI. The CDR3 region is CASTRSEGITGELFF. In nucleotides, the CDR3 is TGTGCCAGCACCCGAAGTGAGGGTATAACCGGGGAGCTGTTTTTT.

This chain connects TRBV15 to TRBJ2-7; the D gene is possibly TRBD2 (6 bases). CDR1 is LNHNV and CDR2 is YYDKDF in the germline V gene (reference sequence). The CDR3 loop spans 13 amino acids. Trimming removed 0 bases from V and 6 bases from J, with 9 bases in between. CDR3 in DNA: TGTGCCACCAGCAGAGAGCGGAGGGGCGAGCAGTACTTC. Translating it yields CATSRERRGEQYF.

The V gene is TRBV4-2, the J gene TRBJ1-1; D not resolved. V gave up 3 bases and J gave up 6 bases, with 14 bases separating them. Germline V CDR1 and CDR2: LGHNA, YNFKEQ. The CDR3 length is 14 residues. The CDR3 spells CASSQGKTGPEAFF. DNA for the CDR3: TGTGCCAGCAGCCAGGGCAAGACGGGCCCTGAAGCTTTCTTT.